This T cell receptor (beta chain) was sequenced during a study of blood T cell repertoires in COVID-19. On the study more broadly: Some COVID-19 samples were acute and others convalescent; all came from the United States, Italy and Spain. PBMCs, B-cell-depleted T cells, or T cells provided the cDNA or gDNA that made up the material.

The CDR3 length is 15 residues. V was clipped by 6 bases and J by 8 bases; unmatched bases: 8. The V gene's germline CDR1 is SNHLY and CDR2 FYNNEI. Source study methods: From reference gene primer amplification, estimates of nucleated cell counts were derived. Sequencing was performed with immunoSEQ multiplex PCR; in TCRdb, only in-frame clones are kept and a portion is missing. V and J calls and clone size come straight from that table; D and trimming were deduced from the DNA. This table holds about 210,000 clones, 82% found once. The chain uses TRBV2 and TRBJ2-1; 12 positions match TRBD2. The source is a middle-aged woman with acute or convalescent COVID-19. Sequences were obtained from peripheral blood. DNA for the CDR3: TGTGCCAGCAGGGAGGCTAGCGGGGGGGCCCATGAGCAGTTCTTC. This codes for CASREASGGAHEQFF.